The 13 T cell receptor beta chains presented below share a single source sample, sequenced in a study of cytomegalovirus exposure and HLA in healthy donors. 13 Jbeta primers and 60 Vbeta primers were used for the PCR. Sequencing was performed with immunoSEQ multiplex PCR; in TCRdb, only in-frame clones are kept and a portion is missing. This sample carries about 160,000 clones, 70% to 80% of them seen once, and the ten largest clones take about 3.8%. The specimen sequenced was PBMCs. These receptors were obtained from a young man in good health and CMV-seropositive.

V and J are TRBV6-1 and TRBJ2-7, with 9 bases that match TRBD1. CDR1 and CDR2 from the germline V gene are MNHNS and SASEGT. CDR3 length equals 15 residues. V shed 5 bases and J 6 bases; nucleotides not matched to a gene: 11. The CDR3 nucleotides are TGTGCCAGCAGTCCCGCCGGGACAGGGCGTTCCGAGCAGTACTTC. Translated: CASSPAGTGRSEQYF.

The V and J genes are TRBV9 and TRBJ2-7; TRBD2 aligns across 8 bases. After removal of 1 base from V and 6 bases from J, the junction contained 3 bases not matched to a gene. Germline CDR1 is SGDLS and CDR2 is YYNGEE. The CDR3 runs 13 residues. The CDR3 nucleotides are TGTGCCAGCAGCGTAAGAACTAGCGGCGAGCAGTACTTC. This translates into CASSVRTSGEQYF. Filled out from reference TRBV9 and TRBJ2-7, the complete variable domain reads DSGVTQTPKHLITATGQRVTLRCSPRSGDLSVYWYQQSLDQGLQFLIQYYNGEERAKGNILERFSAQQFPDLHSELNLSSLELGDSALYFCASSVRTSGEQYFGPGTRLTVT.

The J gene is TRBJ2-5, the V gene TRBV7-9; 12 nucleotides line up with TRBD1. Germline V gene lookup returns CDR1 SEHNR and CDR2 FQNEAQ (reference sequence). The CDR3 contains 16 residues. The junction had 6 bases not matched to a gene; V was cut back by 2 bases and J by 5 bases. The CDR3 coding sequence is TGTGCCAGCAGCTTAAGGGACAGGGGGCTAGGGGAGACCCAGTACTTC. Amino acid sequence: CASSLRDRGLGETQYF.

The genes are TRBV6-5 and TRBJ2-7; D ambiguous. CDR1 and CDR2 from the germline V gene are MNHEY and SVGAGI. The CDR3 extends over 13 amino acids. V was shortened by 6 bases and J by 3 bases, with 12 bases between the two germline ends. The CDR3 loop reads CASRLTAVYEQYF. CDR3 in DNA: TGTGCCAGCAGATTAACAGCAGTCTACGAGCAGTACTTC.

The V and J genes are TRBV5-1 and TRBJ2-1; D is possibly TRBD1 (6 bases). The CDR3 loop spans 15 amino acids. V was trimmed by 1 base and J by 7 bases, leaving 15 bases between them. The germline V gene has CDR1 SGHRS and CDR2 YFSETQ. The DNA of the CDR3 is TGCGCCAGCAGCTTGCAGGGGTCGAGAGATAATGAGCAGTTCTTC. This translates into CASSLQGSRDNEQFF.

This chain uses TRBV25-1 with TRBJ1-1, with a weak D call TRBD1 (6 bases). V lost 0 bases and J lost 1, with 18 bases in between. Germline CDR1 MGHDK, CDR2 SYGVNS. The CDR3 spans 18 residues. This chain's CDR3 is CASSEYQGHGAPNTEAFF. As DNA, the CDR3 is TGTGCCAGCAGTGAATATCAGGGACACGGCGCCCCGAACACTGAAGCTTTCTTT.

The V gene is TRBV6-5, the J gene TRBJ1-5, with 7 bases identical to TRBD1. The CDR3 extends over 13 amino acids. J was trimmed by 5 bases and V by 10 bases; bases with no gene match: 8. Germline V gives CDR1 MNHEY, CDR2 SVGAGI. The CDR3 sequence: CATGQEVHQPQHF. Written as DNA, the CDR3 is TGTGCCACCGGACAGGAGGTCCATCAGCCCCAGCATTTT.

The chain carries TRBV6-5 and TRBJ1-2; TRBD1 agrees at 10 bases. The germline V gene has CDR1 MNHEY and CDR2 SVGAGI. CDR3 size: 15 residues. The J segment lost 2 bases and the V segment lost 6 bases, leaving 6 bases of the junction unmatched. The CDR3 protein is CASSNDRGHNYGYTF. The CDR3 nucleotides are TGTGCCAGCAGCAATGACAGGGGGCACAACTATGGCTACACCTTC.

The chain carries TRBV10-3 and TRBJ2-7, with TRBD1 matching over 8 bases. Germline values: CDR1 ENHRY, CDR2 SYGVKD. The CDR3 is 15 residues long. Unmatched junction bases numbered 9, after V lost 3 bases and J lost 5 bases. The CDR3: CAISDPWTGYNEQYF. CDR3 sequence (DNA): TGTGCCATCAGTGACCCCTGGACAGGGTACAACGAGCAGTACTTC.

The CDR3 sequence: CASGLVMTGDTEAFF. The CDR3 region has the DNA TGTGCTAGTGGTTTGGTAATGACAGGGGACACTGAAGCTTTCTTT. The chain combines TRBV12-5 with TRBJ1-1, with 8 bases fitting TRBD1. Germline V gene data show CDR1 as LGHNT and CDR2 as FRNRAP. The CDR3 is made up of 15 amino acids. The V and J ends lost 0 bases and 3 bases, in that order; junction bases with no gene match: 3.

CDR3 sequence reads: CASSTRQGGFNQPQHF. The CDR3 DNA reads as TGTGCCAGTAGTACCAGACAGGGCGGTTTTAATCAGCCCCAGCATTTT. The chain employs TRBV19 and TRBJ1-5; 7 bases fit TRBD1. The CDR3 totals 16 residues. Trimming at V came to 4 bases and at J to 4 bases, leaving 10 bases not matched to a gene. Germline loops: CDR1 LNHDA, CDR2 SQIVND (reference sequence).

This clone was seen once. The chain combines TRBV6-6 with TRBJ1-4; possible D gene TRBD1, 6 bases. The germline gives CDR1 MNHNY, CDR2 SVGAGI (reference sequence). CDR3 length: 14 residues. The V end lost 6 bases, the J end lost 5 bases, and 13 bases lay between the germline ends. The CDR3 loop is CASSLHRENEKLFF. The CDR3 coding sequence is TGTGCCAGCAGCCTACACAGGGAGAATGAAAAACTGTTTTTT.

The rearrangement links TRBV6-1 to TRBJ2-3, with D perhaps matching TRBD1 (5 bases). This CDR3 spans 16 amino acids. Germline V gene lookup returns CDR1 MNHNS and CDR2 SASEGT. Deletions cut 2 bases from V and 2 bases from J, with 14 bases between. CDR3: CASSERPGRPTDTQYF. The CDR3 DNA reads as TGTGCCAGCAGTGAAAGACCAGGGCGGCCCACAGATACGCAGTATTTT.